This T cell receptor beta chain comes out of a study of blood T cells in healthy people across ages. Study-wide findings and caveats: Both naive CD4+ cell counts and diversity were greater in long-lived donors than in aged donors.

Then a second PCR, running roughly 7 to 12 cycles, was carried out with a sample-barcoded 5' primer and a J-beta primer mix. A template-switch adaptor containing 12 random nucleotides labeled each cDNA molecule. TCRdb used MiXCR to reprocess the 5' RACE reads, holding one entry per CDR3 protein. The sample has 1.5 million to 2 million distinct CDR3 sequences, roughly a third seen once; the top ten hold over 9%. Roughly 10 milliliters of peripheral blood were drawn from each donor. Turning to this clonotype: Its target is not known.

CDR1 and CDR2 from the germline V gene are LNHNV and YYDKDF (reference sequence). The length of the CDR3 is 16 residues. Losses at the gene ends were 9 bases for V and 3 bases for J; bases not matched to a gene: 9. This TCR came from a woman aged 30 to 39 in good health. The sample consisted of blood. This rearrangement joins TRBV15 to TRBJ2-3; 13 nucleotides match TRBD2. CDR3 residues: CATRHRTSGRTDTQYF. CDR3 coding DNA: TGTGCCACACGCCACCGGACTAGCGGGAGAACAGATACGCAGTATTTT. The variable domain in full, completed from reference TRBV15 and TRBJ2-3, reads DAMVIQNPRYQVTQFGKPVTLSCSQTLNHNVMYWYQQKSSQAPKLLFHYYDKDFNNEADTPDNFQSRRPNTSFCFLDIRSPGLGDTAMYLCATRHRTSGRTDTQYFGPGTRLTVL.